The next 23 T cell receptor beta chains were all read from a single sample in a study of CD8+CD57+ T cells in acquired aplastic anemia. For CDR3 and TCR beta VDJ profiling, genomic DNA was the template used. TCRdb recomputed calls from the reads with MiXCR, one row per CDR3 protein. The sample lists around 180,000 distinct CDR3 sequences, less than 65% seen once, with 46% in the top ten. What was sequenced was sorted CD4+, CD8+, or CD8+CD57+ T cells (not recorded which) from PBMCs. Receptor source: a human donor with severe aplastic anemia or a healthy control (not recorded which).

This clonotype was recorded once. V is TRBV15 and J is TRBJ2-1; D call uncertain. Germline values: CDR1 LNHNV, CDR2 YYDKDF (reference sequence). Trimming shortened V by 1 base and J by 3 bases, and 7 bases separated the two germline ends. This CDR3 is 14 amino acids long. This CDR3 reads CATSRGTLYNEQFF. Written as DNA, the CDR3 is TGTGCCACCAGCAGAGGGACCCTCTACAATGAGCAGTTCTTC. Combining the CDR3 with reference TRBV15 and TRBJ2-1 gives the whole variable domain DAMVIQNPRYQVTQFGKPVTLSCSQTLNHNVMYWYQQKSSQAPKLLFHYYDKDFNNEADTPDNFQSRRPNTSFCFLDIRSPGLGDTAMYLCATSRGTLYNEQFFGPGTRLTVL.

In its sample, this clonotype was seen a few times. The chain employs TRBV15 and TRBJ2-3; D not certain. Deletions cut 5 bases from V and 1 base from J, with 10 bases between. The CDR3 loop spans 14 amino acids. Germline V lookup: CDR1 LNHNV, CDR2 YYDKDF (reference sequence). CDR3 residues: CATSPRLRTDTQYF. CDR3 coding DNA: TGTGCCACCAGCCCTCGACTTCGCACAGATACGCAGTATTTT.

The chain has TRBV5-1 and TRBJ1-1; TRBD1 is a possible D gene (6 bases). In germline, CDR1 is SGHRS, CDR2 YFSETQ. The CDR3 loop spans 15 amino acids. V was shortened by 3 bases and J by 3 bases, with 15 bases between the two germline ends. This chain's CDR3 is CASSWPGGRDTEAFF. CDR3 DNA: TGCGCCAGCAGCTGGCCCGGGGGCAGGGACACTGAAGCTTTCTTT.

Here the CDR3 reads CSAYRGGGGNQPQHF. The CDR3 bases are TGCAGTGCTTACCGGGGAGGGGGAGGGAATCAGCCCCAGCATTTT. The V call is TRBV20-1, the J call TRBJ1-5; D perhaps matches TRBD1 (6 bases). The V end lost 5 bases, the J end lost 4 bases, and 18 bases lay between the germline ends. The CDR3 runs to 15 residues. Germline-derived CDR1 and CDR2 are DFQATT and SNEGSKA (reference sequence).

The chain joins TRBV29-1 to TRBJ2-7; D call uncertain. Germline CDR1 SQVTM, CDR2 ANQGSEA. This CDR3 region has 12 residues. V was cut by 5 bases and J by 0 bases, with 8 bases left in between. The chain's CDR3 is CSVFASSYEQYF. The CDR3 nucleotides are TGCAGCGTTTTCGCCAGCTCCTACGAGCAGTACTTC.

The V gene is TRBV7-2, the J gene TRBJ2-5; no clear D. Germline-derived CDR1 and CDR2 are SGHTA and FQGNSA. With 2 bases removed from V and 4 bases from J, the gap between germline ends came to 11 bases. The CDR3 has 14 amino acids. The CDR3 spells CASSLSGSRETQYF. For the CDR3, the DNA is TGTGCCAGCAGCTTATCTGGAAGCCGAGAGACCCAGTACTTC.

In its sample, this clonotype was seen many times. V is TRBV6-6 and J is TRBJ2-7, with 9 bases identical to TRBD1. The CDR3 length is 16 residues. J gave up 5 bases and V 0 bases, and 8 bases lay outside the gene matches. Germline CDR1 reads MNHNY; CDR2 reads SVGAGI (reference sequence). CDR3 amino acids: CASSYSPGQGYDEQYF. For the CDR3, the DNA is TGTGCCAGCAGTTACTCACCGGGACAGGGATACGACGAGCAGTACTTC.

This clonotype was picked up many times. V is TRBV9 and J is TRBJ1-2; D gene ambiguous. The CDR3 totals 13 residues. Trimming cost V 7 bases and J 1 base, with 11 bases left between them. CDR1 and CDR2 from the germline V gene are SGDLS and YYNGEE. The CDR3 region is CASEGGFNYGYTF. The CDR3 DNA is TGTGCCAGCGAAGGAGGATTTAACTATGGCTACACCTTC.

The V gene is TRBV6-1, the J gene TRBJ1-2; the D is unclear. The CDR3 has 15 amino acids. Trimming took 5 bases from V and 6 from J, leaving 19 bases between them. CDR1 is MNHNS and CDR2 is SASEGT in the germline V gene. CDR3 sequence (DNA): TGTGCCAGCAGTCTCGACCCGGGCCCAGAAGATGGCTACACCTTC. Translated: CASSLDPGPEDGYTF.

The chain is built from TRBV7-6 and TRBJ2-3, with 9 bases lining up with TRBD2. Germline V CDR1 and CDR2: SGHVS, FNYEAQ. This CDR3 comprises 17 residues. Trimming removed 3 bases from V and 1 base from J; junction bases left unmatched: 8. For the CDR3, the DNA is TGTGCCAGCAGCTTCCGCGGGAGGGGTTCGGGCACAGATACGCAGTATTTT. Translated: CASSFRGRGSGTDTQYF.

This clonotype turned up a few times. This chain's CDR3 is CASSPSHSQHF. In DNA form, the CDR3 reads TGTGCCAGCAGCCCTAGCCACTCCCAGCATTTT. J is TRBJ1-5 and V is TRBV7-9; no reliable D call. Trimming shortened V by 5 bases and J by 11 bases, and 10 bases separated the two germline ends. CDR1 is SEHNR, CDR2 FQNEAQ, per germline (reference sequence). This CDR3 region has 11 residues.

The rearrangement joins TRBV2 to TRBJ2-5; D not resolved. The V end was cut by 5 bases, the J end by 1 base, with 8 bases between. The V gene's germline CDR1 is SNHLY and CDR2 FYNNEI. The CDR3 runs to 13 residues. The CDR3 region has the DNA TGTGCCAGCAGTTCGGAATTCCAAGAGACCCAGTACTTC. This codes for CASSSEFQETQYF.

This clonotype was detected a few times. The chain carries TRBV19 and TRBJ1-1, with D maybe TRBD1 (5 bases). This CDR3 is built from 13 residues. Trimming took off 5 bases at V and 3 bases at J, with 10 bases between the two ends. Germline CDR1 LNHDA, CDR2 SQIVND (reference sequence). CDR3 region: CASSARQHTEAFF. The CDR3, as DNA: TGTGCCAGTAGTGCGAGACAGCACACTGAAGCTTTCTTT.

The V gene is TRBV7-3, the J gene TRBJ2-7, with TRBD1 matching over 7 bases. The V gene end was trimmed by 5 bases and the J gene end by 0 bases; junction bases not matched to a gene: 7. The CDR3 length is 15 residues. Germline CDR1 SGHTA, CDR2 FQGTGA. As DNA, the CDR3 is TGTGCCAGCAGCCCGGGACAGACCATCTCCTACGAGCAGTACTTC. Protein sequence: CASSPGQTISYEQYF.

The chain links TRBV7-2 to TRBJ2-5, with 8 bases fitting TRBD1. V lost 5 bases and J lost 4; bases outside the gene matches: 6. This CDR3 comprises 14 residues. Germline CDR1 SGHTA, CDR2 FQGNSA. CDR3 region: CASSIGTGGETQYF. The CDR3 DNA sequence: TGTGCCAGCAGCATCGGGACAGGTGGAGAGACCCAGTACTTC.

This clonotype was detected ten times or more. CDR3 coding DNA: TGTGCCTCGGGATTCGCGGAGGGCTACACCTTC. It codes for CASGFAEGYTF. The chain combines TRBV30 with TRBJ1-2; no reliable D call. V lost 7 bases and J lost 8, with 14 bases in between. This CDR3 is built from 11 residues. CDR1 and CDR2 from the germline V gene are GTSNPN and SVGIG (reference sequence).

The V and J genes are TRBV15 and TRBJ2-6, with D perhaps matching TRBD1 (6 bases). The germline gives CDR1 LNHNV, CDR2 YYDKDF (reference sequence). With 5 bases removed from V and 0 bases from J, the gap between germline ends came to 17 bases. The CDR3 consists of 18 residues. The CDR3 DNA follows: TGTGCCACCAGCGGGGATTCGGACAGCTACTCTGGGGCCAACGTCCTGACTTTC. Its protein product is CATSGDSDSYSGANVLTF.

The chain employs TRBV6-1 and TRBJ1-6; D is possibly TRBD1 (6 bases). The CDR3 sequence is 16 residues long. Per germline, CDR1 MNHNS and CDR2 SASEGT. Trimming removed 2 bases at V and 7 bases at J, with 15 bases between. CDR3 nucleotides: TGTGCCAGCAGTGAACAAGGGGGGGGGGCAAATTCACCCCTCCACTTT. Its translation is CASSEQGGGANSPLHF.

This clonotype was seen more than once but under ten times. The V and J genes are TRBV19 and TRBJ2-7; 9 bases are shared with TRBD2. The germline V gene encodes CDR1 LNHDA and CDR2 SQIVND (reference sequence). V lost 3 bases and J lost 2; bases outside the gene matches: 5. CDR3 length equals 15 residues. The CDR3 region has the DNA TGTGCCAGTAGTATGACGGCGGGGGGGCCCTACGAGCAGTACTTC. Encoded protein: CASSMTAGGPYEQYF.

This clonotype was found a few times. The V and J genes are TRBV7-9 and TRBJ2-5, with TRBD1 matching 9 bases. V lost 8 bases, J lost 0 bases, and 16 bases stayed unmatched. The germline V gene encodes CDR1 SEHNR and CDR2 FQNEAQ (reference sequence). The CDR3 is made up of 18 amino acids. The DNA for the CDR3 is TGTGCCAGCCGGGACAGGGTTCCCTTGTGTCCTGACCAAGAGACCCAGTACTTC. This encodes CASRDRVPLCPDQETQYF.

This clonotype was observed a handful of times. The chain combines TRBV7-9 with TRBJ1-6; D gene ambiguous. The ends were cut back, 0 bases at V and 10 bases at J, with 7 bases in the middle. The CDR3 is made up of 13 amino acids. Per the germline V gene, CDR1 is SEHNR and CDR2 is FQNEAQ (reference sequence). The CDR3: CASSLAEESPLHF. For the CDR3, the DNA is TGTGCCAGCAGCTTAGCGGAGGAATCACCCCTCCACTTT.

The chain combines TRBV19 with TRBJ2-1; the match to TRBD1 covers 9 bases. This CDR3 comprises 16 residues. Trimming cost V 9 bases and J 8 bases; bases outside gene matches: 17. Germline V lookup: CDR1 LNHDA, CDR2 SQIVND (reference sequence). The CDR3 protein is CASSYQTGTGFDEQFF. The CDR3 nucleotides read TGTGCCAGCAGTTATCAGACCGGGACAGGGTTCGATGAGCAGTTCTTC.

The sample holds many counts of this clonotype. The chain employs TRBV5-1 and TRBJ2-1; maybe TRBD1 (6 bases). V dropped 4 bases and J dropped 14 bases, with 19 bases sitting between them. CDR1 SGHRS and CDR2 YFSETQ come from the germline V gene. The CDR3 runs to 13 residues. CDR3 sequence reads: CASSPTGPGVEFF. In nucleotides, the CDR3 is TGCGCCAGCAGCCCCACTGGGCCAGGGGTCGAGTTCTTC.